The present T cell receptor beta chain was sequenced within a study of cytomegalovirus exposure and HLA in healthy donors. Amplification used 60 Vbeta primers and 13 Jbeta primers. The table came from immunoSEQ multiplex PCR; TCRdb's copy has only in-frame clones and leaves some out. Its table records 40,000 to 60,000 clones. Germline CDR1 reads SGHTA; CDR2 reads FQGTGA. The CDR3 has 16 amino acids. V was cut by 1 base and J by 5 bases, with 14 bases left in between. The chain joins TRBV7-3 to TRBJ2-2, with D possibly matching TRBD1 (6 bases). Sequencing was performed on PBMCs. This clonotype was obtained from a male donor in good health and CMV-seropositive. The CDR3 loop is CASSLSPTTGTGELFF. The CDR3 DNA follows: TGTGCCAGCAGCTTAAGCCCGACCACAGGGACCGGGGAGCTGTTTTTT. Based on the CDR3 plus reference TRBV7-3 and TRBJ2-2, the full variable domain is GAGVSQTPSNKVTEKGKYVELRCDPISGHTALYWYRQSLGQGPEFLIYFQGTGAADDSGLPNDRFFAVRPEGSVSTLKIQRTERGDSAVYLCASSLSPTTGTGELFFGEGSRLTVL.